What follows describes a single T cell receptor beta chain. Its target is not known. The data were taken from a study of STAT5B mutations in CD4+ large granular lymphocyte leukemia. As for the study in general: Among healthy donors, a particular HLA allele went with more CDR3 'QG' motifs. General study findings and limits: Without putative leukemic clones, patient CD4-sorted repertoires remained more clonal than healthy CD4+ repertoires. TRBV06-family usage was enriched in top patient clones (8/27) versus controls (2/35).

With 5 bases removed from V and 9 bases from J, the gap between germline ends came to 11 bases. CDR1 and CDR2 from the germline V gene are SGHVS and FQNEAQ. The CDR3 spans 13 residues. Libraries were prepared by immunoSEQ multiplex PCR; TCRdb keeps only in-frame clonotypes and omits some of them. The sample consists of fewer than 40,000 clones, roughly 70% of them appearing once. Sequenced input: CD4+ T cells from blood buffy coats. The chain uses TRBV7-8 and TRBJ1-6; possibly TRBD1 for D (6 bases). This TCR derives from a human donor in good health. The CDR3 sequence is CASSQDSSSPLHF. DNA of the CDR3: TGTGCCAGCAGCCAGGACAGTTCTTCACCCCTCCACTTT.